Given below is one TCR beta chain in context. Its antigen remains unidentified. No much larger clone exists at a distance of one base, and base qualities are not known. The study profiled bulk TCR beta-chain repertoires in matched peripheral blood, tumor and adjacent normal breast tissue taken from around 15 patients with early-stage breast cancer. Before surgery, roughly 5-11 mL of whole blood was collected into EDTA tubes and then processed within 2 hours. Peripheral blood mononuclear cells were isolated by Ficoll-Paque centrifugation in SepMate-50 tubes. PBMCs were cryopreserved in around 90% FBS with about 10% DMSO in aliquots of about 1.8 to 4 million cells and stored in liquid nitrogen. The Qiagen AllPrep DNA/RNA Mini kit was used for genomic DNA extraction. Deletion took 6 bases off V and 1 base off J, with a span of 14 bases between the germline ends. The CDR3 contains 15 residues, cysteine and phenylalanine counted. Only the CDR3 DNA is retained, 45 bases long and in frame from the first base. CDR1 and CDR2 were assigned from the germline V gene as SGHAT and FQNNGV.

The data belong to a study of early stage breast cancer tumors (dated by TCRdb to the late 2010s). About the investigation overall: Of the 15 to 20 invasive breast tumors, about a dozen were found to be estrogen receptor-positive, progesterone receptor-positive and HER2-negative. A read coverage of roughly 10-fold per sample was achieved on average. Of the roughly twelve ER+/PR+/HER2- tumors, eight were classified as invasive ductal carcinomas and four as invasive lobular carcinomas. Across all samples, over 2,000,000 templates representing approximately 1 million unique clonotypes were detected.

Each sample was amplified as two independent genomic DNA replicates: around 0.45 ug for blood and roughly 1.5 ug for tumor or normal breast. TCRB sequencing of genomic DNA was carried out with the ImmunoSeq Intro kit according to the manufacturer's instructions. Multiplex PCR ran around 32 cycles with proprietary primers and spike-in control sequences for absolute quantification. Single-end 150-bp reads were used to sequence an 87-bp fragment spanning the CDR3 plus the flanking V and J genes. Each lane of an Illumina MiSeq using version 3.0 chemistry carried seven multiplexed samples, with two replicates per sample. Per the source publication's procedure: Raw data were processed with the vendor's proprietary pipeline, and both replicates were merged into a single result per sample. Productive rearrangements sharing the V-gene family, CDR3 amino acid sequence and J-gene segment were defined as clonotypes. Clonality was calculated as 1 minus the normalized Shannon entropy (Pielou evenness) of TCRB abundances. T cell density was estimated as total templates divided by the number of input cells, with the number of input cells inferred from the DNA input amount. Recon with default parameters was used to estimate total repertoire diversity and clonality. Clonotypes with over 0.1% abundance in tumor and at least 32-fold higher abundance in tumor than in normal breast were defined as tumor-enriched. As stored in TCRdb, this immuneACCESS dataset retains in-frame rearrangements with V and J assigned. A fraction of the clones does not appear; measured against another copy, unresolved V genes explain less than half of the discrepancy, and the remainder lacks a known reason. Clone size and V and J calls were adopted from that table, with D and trimming inferred from the DNA. The sample yields about 36,000 clones; around 70% were counted once. Clones ranked in the top ten supply roughly 7% of the sample.

General findings and caveats noted by the study authors: Enriched TCRB sequences shared across patients were mostly commonly generated sequences, unlikely to play an important role in the tumor microenvironment. Tumors showed approximately 2.4-fold higher T cell density and higher clonality than adjacent normal breast tissue. Because the cohort was small, analysis by tumor subtype was not possible. Chain pairing and functional markers such as CD4, CD8 and FOXP3 were missed by bulk genomic DNA sequencing of unsorted cells. Repertoires from blood and normal breast were more alike than repertoires from blood and tumor, and in about 90% of the 16 patients, comparing each tissue with blood separated tumor from normal.

Specimen: blood. Recombination linked TRBV11-2 to TRBJ2-3; matching of 6 bases hints at TRBD2 as the D gene. The clonotype comes from a person in their sixties with breast cancer. The CDR3: CASSHSGSRTDTQYF. The base sequence is TGTGCCAGCAGTCACAGCGGGTCCCGCACAGATACGCAGTATTTT.